This T cell receptor (beta chain) was retrieved from a study of blood T cell repertoires in COVID-19. At the level of the study: From T cells, B-cell-depleted T cells, or PBMCs came the material, which was cDNA or gDNA.

This clone was observed a single time. Profiling relied on immunoSEQ multiplex PCR, and the TCRdb table lists in-frame clones only, not all of them. Among about 170,000 clones listed, more than 70% were seen once. The receptor comes from a man between 18 and 35 years old with active or convalescent COVID-19. The specimen was peripheral blood.

The CDR3, as DNA: TGTGCCAGCAGCCTGGGACAGCTCTCCTACGAGCAGTACTTC. Protein: CASSLGQLSYEQYF. This rearrangement joins TRBV7-2 to TRBJ2-7, with 7 bases that match TRBD1. The CDR3 sequence is 14 residues long. Germline lookup yields CDR1 SGHTA and CDR2 FQGNSA. J was trimmed by 0 bases and V by 5 bases; bases with no gene match: 4. The variable domain in full, completed from reference TRBV7-2 and TRBJ2-7, reads GAGVSQSPSNKVTEKGKDVELRCDPISGHTALYWYRQSLGQGLEFLIYFQGNSAPDKSGLPSDRFSAERTGGSVSTLTIQRTQQEDSAVYLCASSLGQLSYEQYFGPGTRLTVT.